The 20 T cell receptor beta chains reported below all come from one sample, sequenced in a study of T cells in Graves' hyperthyroidism and ophthalmopathy. RNA transcripts provided the source from which TCR beta CDR3 regions were amplified. With the HTBI primer set, the TCR CDR3 went through a first round of RT-PCR. Each CDR3 protein gets one entry after TCRdb re-called the multiplex PCR reads with MiXCR. Altogether around 240,000 distinct CDR3 sequences are present, approximately 15% being singletons, with the ten largest covering roughly 15%. Material for sequencing was blood. These receptors all stem from a woman in her thirties or forties with Graves' hyperthyroidism that later progressed to Graves' ophthalmopathy.

This clonotype was picked up many times. The chain has TRBV27 and TRBJ1-4; D might be TRBD1 (5 bases). This CDR3 is 13 amino acids long. CDR1 and CDR2 from the germline V gene are MNHEY and SMNVEV (reference sequence). V was shortened by 9 bases and J by 8 bases, with 16 bases between the two germline ends. The CDR3 here is CASCRAPGEKLFF. In DNA, the CDR3 is TGTGCCAGTTGTCGTGCGCCAGGGGAAAAACTGTTTTTT.

This clonotype has ten or more counts. V usage is TRBV27 and J usage is TRBJ2-2; D is ambiguous. Germline V gene lookup returns CDR1 MNHEY and CDR2 SMNVEV (reference sequence). The CDR3 sequence is 12 residues long. Between the trimmed V and J ends, which lost 5 bases and 8 bases, there was a span of 9 bases. The CDR3 nucleotides read TGTGCCAGCAGTAAGCTGTGGGGGGAGCTGTTTTTT. The encoded protein is CASSKLWGELFF.

This clonotype came up many times. The genes are TRBV29-1 and TRBJ2-1; D uncertain. This CDR3 has 15 residues. Germline loops: CDR1 SQVTM, CDR2 ANQGSEA. With 5 bases removed from V and 0 bases from J, the gap between germline ends came to 14 bases. Here the CDR3 reads CSVSYLMSSYNEQFF. CDR3 nucleotide sequence: TGCAGCGTTTCCTACTTGATGAGCTCCTACAATGAGCAGTTCTTC.

This clonotype was counted many times. The V and J genes are TRBV20-1 and TRBJ1-6, with D perhaps TRBD1 (6 bases). The V end lost 0 bases, the J end lost 8 bases, and 23 bases lay between the germline ends. This CDR3 spans 18 amino acids. Germline assignment: CDR1 DFQATT and CDR2 SNEGSKA (reference sequence). The CDR3 reads CSARDGRPGQGSHSPLHF. Here the CDR3 DNA reads TGCAGTGCTAGAGATGGTCGGCCCGGGCAGGGGTCTCATTCACCCCTCCACTTT.

At least ten counts were recorded for this clonotype. This chain links TRBV20-1 with TRBJ2-3; D gene uncertain. This CDR3 contains 12 residues. V was pared by 7 bases and J by 0 bases, with 8 bases between. Germline V gene lookup returns CDR1 DFQATT and CDR2 SNEGSKA (reference sequence). CDR3 nucleotide sequence: TGCAGTGACACCTCTAGCACAGATACGCAGTATTTT. It yields the protein CSDTSSTDTQYF.

This clonotype was picked up many times. The rearrangement uses TRBV2 and TRBJ2-2; possibly TRBD1 for D (6 bases). This CDR3 comprises 13 residues. Germline values: CDR1 SNHLY, CDR2 FYNNEI. Trimming removed 8 bases from V and 2 bases from J, with 9 bases in between. The CDR3 loop is CASSGTNTGELFF. The CDR3 coding sequence is TGTGCCAGCTCCGGGACAAACACCGGGGAGCTGTTTTTT.

The V gene is TRBV18, the J gene TRBJ2-3; 8 bases map to TRBD2. The CDR3 runs to 16 residues. Germline V gives CDR1 KGHSH, CDR2 LQKENI. The trim removed 2 bases at V and 3 bases at J, leaving 7 bases unmatched. The CDR3 sequence is CASSPASGGNTDTQYF. In nucleotides, the CDR3 is TGTGCCAGCTCACCAGCCAGCGGGGGAAATACAGATACGCAGTATTTT.

This clonotype was picked up many times. The CDR3 coding sequence is TGTGCCAGCAGCCAAGATGGAATGATTAGCAATCAGCCCCAGCATTTT. Its translation is CASSQDGMISNQPQHF. The V and J genes are TRBV14 and TRBJ1-5, with D hard to call. V lost 0 bases and J lost 0, with 9 bases in between. Germline assignment: CDR1 SGHDN and CDR2 FVKESK. This CDR3 is built from 16 residues.

The sample holds many counts of this clonotype. The chain has TRBV7-9 and TRBJ2-1, with D perhaps TRBD2 (5 bases). In germline, CDR1 is SEHNR, CDR2 FQNEAQ (reference sequence). There are 16 residues in the CDR3. V was shortened by 3 bases and J by 6 bases, with 18 bases between the two germline ends. CDR3 loop: CASSFDSGYRRNEQFF. DNA of the CDR3: TGTGCCAGCAGCTTCGATTCGGGGTACCGGCGCAATGAGCAGTTCTTC. Together with reference TRBV7-9 and TRBJ2-1, the CDR3 gives the full variable domain: DTGVSQNPRHKITKRGQNVTFRCDPISEHNRLYWYRQTLGQGPEFLTYFQNEAQLEKSRLLSDRFSAERPKGSFSTLEIQRTEQGDSAMYLCASSFDSGYRRNEQFFGPGTRLTVL.

This clonotype was counted ten times or more. The genes are TRBV6-1 and TRBJ2-2; 12 nucleotides align to TRBD1. The CDR3 has 17 residues. The V and J ends lost 5 bases and 5 bases, in that order; junction bases with no gene match: 9. Germline V gene sequence: CDR1 MNHNS, CDR2 SASEGT. In nucleotides, the CDR3 is TGTGCCAGCAGTTCGGGACAGGGGGCATTTGGGACCGGGGAGCTGTTTTTT. This codes for CASSSGQGAFGTGELFF.

This clonotype has a count of ten or more. V gene TRBV10-3 combines with J gene TRBJ2-7, with 10 bases fitting TRBD2. The CDR3 totals 14 residues. Germline lookup yields CDR1 ENHRY and CDR2 SYGVKD. The trim removed 6 bases at V and 1 base at J, leaving 3 bases unmatched. The CDR3 is CAISLLAGSYEQYF. CDR3 DNA: TGTGCCATCAGCTTACTAGCGGGATCCTACGAGCAGTACTTC.

This clonotype was recorded many times. The J gene is TRBJ2-1, the V gene TRBV30; D remains unclear. The V end lost 3 bases, the J end lost 4 bases, and 19 bases lay between the germline ends. The CDR3 has 16 residues. Per the germline V gene, CDR1 is GTSNPN and CDR2 is SVGIG (reference sequence). As DNA, the CDR3 is TGTGCCTGGAGCGACCCAAAATTGGTAGGATACAATGAGCAGTTCTTC. Translated: CAWSDPKLVGYNEQFF.

This clonotype was detected many times. This sequence joins TRBV2 and TRBJ2-2, with 9 bases aligning to TRBD2. Germline V CDR1 and CDR2: SNHLY, FYNNEI. The CDR3 has 15 residues. Trimming cost V 4 bases and J 1 base; bases outside gene matches: 1. For the CDR3, the DNA is TGTGCCAGCAGTGGACTAGCGGAGAACACCGGGGAGCTGTTTTTT. Protein sequence: CASSGLAENTGELFF.

This clonotype showed up just once. The CDR3 bases are TGCGCCAACACCGGGGGACGAATAGGGTTGGCTTTCTTT. This sequence encodes CANTGGRIGLAFF. The chain recombines TRBV10-2 with TRBJ1-1; tentative D call: TRBD1 (5 bases). Trimming stripped 10 bases from V and 11 bases from J, with 23 bases between. This CDR3 has 13 residues. Germline CDR1 reads WSHSY; CDR2 reads SAAADI.

This clonotype was seen repeatedly, ten times or more. This chain links TRBV19 with TRBJ2-1, with D unclear. The CDR3 totals 13 residues. Trimming removed 2 bases at V and 4 bases at J, with 6 bases between. Germline CDR1 is LNHDA and CDR2 is SQIVND (reference sequence). As DNA, the CDR3 is TGTGCCAGTAGTATATCGGTATACAATGAGCAGTTCTTC. Translating gives CASSISVYNEQFF. Supplemented by reference TRBV19 and TRBJ2-1, the full variable domain reads DGGITQSPKYLFRKEGQNVTLSCEQNLNHDAMYWYRQDPGQGLRLIYYSQIVNDFQKGDIAEGYSVSREKKESFPLTVTSAQKNPTAFYLCASSISVYNEQFFGPGTRLTVL.

In this sample, this clonotype turned up many times. This chain connects TRBV2 to TRBJ2-7; 9 bases are shared with TRBD2. Germline V lookup: CDR1 SNHLY, CDR2 FYNNEI. Trimming cost V 4 bases and J 3 bases; bases outside gene matches: 4. This CDR3 has 14 residues. The CDR3 sequence: CASSGPSGNYEQYF. Written as DNA, the CDR3 is TGTGCCAGCAGTGGGCCTAGCGGGAACTACGAGCAGTACTTC.

The sample holds many counts of this clonotype. The chain has TRBV28 and TRBJ1-2; D ambiguous. Trimming took off 7 bases at V and 2 bases at J, with 23 bases between the two ends. The germline V gene encodes CDR1 MDHEN and CDR2 SYDVKM. The CDR3 length is 17 residues. The CDR3 loop reads CASNYRWPPYFNYGYTF. CDR3 sequence (DNA): TGTGCCAGCAACTACCGCTGGCCCCCCTATTTCAACTATGGCTACACCTTC.

The table lists this clonotype with many counts. This chain's CDR3 is CSARDMGGQETQYF. Here the CDR3 DNA reads TGCAGTGCTAGAGATATGGGCGGTCAAGAGACCCAGTACTTC. The chain uses TRBV20-1 and TRBJ2-5; D unresolved. The CDR3 totals 14 residues. V was clipped by 0 bases and J by 2 bases, with 10 bases between them. CDR1 is DFQATT and CDR2 is SNEGSKA in the germline V gene (reference sequence).

Many counts were recorded for this clonotype. The DNA of the CDR3 is TGTGCCAGCAGTTCAACGGGAAAAAATAACGAGCAGTACTTC. Protein sequence: CASSSTGKNNEQYF. This chain joins TRBV27 and TRBJ2-7; a weak D match, TRBD2 (5 bases). V lost 4 bases to trimming and J lost 5 bases, with 15 bases between them. The CDR3 runs to 14 residues. Germline CDR1 and CDR2: MNHEY and SMNVEV (reference sequence).

This clonotype was seen a few times. This chain uses TRBV7-2 with TRBJ2-5; the D gene is possibly TRBD1 (5 bases). This CDR3 spans 17 amino acids. CDR1 and CDR2 from the germline V gene are SGHTA and FQGNSA. The V gene lost 5 bases and the J gene lost 0 bases, with 19 bases spanning the gap. CDR3 nucleotides: TGTGCCAGCAGCCCCCGCAGGGTGTTACTCTACCAAGAGACCCAGTACTTC. The encoded protein is CASSPRRVLLYQETQYF.